This TCR beta chain was documented in a study of shared clonotypes between healthy human individuals. Study findings and constraints: In general, naive subsets displayed greater estimated richness than memory subsets did.

Assay runs were performed at deep level. Libraries were prepared by immunoSEQ multiplex PCR; TCRdb keeps only in-frame clonotypes and omits some of them. Among 2,100,000 or so clones listed, 90% to 97% were seen once. The CDR3 covers 11 residues. V lost 2 bases to trimming and J lost 5 bases, with 4 bases between them. Per the germline V gene, CDR1 is MDHEN and CDR2 is SYDVKM. Concerning this clone: The target antigen is unknown. The sample contains more than one DNA sequence encoding this CDR3.

This chain uses TRBV28 with TRBJ2-7; D gene unclear. This TCR derives from a man aged 18 to 29 in good health. The sequenced sample consisted of naive CD4+ T cells sorted from blood. Subset here: CD45RA+ positively selected. CDR3 loop: CASSLLDEQYF. The CDR3 DNA follows: TGTGCCAGCAGTTTACTGGACGAGCAGTACTTC. Looking up the rest from reference TRBV28 and TRBJ2-7 gives the full variable domain: DVKVTQSSRYLVKRTGEKVFLECVQDMDHENMFWYRQDPGLGLRLIYFSYDVKMKEKGDIPEGYSVSREKKERFSLILESASTNQTSMYLCASSLLDEQYFGPGTRLTVT.